The clone carrying this T cell receptor beta chain was observed a single time. Using immunoSEQ multiplex PCR, the repertoire was profiled, and TCRdb retains in-frame clones only, with some absent. Here the sample spans 200,000 to 250,000 clones, 85% to 95% being singletons. V lost 7 bases and J lost 8; bases outside the gene matches: 13. CDR1 and CDR2 from the germline V gene are MNHNY and SVGAGI (reference sequence). This CDR3 spans 14 amino acids. The data originate from a study of T cell responses to AZD1222 COVID-19 vaccine. Sample: peripheral blood, taken on day 0 of MenACWY control vaccination. This chain joins TRBV6-6 and TRBJ1-2, with 7 bases fitting TRBD1. The clonotype comes from an adult in good health. The CDR3 bases are TGTGCCAGCACCCCTGGAGACAGGGAAAGAGGCTACACCTTC. Its protein is CASTPGDRERGYTF.